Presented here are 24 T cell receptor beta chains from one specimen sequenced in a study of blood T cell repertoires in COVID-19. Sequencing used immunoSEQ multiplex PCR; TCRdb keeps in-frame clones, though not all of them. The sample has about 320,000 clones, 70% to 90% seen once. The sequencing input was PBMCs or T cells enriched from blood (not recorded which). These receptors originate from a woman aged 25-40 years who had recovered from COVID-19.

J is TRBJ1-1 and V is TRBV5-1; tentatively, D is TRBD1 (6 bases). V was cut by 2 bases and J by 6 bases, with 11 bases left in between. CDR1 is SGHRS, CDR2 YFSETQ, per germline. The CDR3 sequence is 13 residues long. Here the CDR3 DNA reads TGCGCCAGCAGCTTTGGGGGGGCTGCTGAAGCTTTCTTT. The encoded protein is CASSFGGAAEAFF.

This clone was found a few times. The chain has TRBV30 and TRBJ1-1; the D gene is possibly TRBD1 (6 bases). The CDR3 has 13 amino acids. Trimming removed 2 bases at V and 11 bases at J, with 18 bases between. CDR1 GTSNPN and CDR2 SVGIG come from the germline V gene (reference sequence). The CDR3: CAWSLGANRFAFF. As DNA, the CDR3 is TGTGCCTGGAGTCTGGGGGCTAATCGATTTGCTTTCTTT.

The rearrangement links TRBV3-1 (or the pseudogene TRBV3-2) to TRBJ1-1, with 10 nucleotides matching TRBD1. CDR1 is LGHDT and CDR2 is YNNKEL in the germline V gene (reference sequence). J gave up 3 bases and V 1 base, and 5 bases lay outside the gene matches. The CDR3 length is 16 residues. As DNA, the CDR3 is TGTGCCAGCAGCCAAGGACAGGGGGCACGGCACACTGAAGCTTTCTTT. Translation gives CASSQGQGARHTEAFF.

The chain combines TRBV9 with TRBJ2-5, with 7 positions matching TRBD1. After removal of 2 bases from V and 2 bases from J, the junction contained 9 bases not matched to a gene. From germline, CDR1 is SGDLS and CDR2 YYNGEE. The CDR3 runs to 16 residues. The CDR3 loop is CASSVLGQETQETQYF. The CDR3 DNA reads TGTGCCAGCAGCGTCCTAGGACAGGAGACACAAGAGACCCAGTACTTC.

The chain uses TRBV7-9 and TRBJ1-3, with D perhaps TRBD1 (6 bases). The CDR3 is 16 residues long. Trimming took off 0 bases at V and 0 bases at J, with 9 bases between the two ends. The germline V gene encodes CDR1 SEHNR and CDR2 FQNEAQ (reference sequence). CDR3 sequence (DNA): TGTGCCAGCAGCTTAGCGGACAGTCCCTCTGGAAACACCATATATTTT. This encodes CASSLADSPSGNTIYF.

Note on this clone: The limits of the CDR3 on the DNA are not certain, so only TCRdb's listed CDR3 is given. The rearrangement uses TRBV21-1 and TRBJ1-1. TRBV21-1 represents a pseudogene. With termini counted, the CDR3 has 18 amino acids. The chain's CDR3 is CASSKTRRVGWGAAEAFF.

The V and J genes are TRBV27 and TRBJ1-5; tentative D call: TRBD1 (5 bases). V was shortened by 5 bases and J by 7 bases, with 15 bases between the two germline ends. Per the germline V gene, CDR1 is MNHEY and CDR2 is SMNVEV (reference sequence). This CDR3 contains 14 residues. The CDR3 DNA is TGTGCCAGCAGTCCCCGTGGGGCAGGGCAGCCCCAGCATTTT. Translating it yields CASSPRGAGQPQHF.

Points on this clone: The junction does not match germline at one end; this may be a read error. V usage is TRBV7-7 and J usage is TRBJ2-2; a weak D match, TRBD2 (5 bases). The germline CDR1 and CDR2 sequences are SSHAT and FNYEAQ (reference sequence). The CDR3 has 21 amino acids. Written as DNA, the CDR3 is TGTGCTAGCAGCTTATCGCCAATGGAACACCGGAGTACTAGGAACACCGGGGAGCTGTTTTTT. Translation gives CASSLSPMEHRSTRNTGELFF.

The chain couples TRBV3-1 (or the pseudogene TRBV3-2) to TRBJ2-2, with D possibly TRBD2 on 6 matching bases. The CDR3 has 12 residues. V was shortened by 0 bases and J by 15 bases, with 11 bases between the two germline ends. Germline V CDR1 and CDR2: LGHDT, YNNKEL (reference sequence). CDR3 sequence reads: CASSQDHRGMFF. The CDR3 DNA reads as TGTGCCAGCAGCCAAGACCATCGCGGGATGTTTTTT.

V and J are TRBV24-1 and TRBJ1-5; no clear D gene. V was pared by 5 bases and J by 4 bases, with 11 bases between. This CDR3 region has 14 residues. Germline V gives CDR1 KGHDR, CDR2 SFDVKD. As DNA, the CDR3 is TGTGCCACCAGTGGGGCTGGGAGTAATCAGCCCCAGCATTTT. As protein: CATSGAGSNQPQHF.

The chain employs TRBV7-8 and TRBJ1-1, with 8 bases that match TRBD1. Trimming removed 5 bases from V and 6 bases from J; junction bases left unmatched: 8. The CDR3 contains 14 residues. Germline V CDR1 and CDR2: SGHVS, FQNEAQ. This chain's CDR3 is CASSGQGGGSEAFF. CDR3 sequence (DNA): TGTGCCAGCAGCGGACAGGGCGGAGGGTCTGAAGCTTTCTTT. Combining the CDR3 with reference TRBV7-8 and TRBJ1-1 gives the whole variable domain GAGVSQSPRYKVAKRGQDVALRCDPISGHVSLFWYQQALGQGPEFLTYFQNEAQLDKSGLPSDRFFAERPEGSVSTLKIQRTQQEDSAVYLCASSGQGGGSEAFFGQGTRLTVV.

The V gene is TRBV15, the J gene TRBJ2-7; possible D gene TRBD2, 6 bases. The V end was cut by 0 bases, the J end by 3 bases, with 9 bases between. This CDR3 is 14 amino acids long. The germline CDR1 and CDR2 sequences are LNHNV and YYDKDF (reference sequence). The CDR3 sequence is CATSRDQDYYEQYF. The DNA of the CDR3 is TGTGCCACCAGCAGAGACCAGGACTACTACGAGCAGTACTTC. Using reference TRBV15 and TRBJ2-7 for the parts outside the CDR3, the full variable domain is DAMVIQNPRYQVTQFGKPVTLSCSQTLNHNVMYWYQQKSSQAPKLLFHYYDKDFNNEADTPDNFQSRRPNTSFCFLDIRSPGLGDTAMYLCATSRDQDYYEQYFGPGTRLTVT.

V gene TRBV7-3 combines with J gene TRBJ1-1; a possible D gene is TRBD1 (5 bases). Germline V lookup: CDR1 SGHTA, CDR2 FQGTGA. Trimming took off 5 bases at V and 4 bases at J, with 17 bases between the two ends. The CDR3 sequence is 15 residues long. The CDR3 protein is CASSLSRTSPTEAFF. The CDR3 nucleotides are TGTGCCAGCAGCCTTTCCCGGACAAGCCCCACTGAAGCTTTCTTT. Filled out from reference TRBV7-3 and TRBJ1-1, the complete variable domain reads GAGVSQTPSNKVTEKGKYVELRCDPISGHTALYWYRQSLGQGPEFLIYFQGTGAADDSGLPNDRFFAVRPEGSVSTLKIQRTERGDSAVYLCASSLSRTSPTEAFFGQGTRLTVV.

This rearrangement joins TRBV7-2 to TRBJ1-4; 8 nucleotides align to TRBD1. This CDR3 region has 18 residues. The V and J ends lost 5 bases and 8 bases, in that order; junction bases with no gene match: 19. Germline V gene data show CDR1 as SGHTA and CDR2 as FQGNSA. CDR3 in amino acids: CASSPGLGIQGGREKLFF. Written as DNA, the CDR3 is TGTGCCAGCAGCCCCGGTTTAGGAATACAGGGGGGCAGGGAAAAACTGTTTTTT.

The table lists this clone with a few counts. The CDR3 reads CASSGRQGGPQPQHF. The CDR3 coding sequence is TGTGCCAGCAGCGGGCGACAGGGAGGACCTCAGCCCCAGCATTTT. The chain carries TRBV7-6 and TRBJ1-5; 7 bases line up with TRBD1. V lost 5 bases and J lost 6; bases outside the gene matches: 10. CDR1 and CDR2 from the germline V gene are SGHVS and FNYEAQ. The CDR3 consists of 15 residues.

The CDR3 protein is CASSLTVAGVYNEQFF. The CDR3 bases are TGTGCCAGCAGCCTAACCGTTGCGGGGGTCTACAATGAGCAGTTCTTC. This chain links TRBV7-9 with TRBJ2-1; 7 bases agree with TRBD2. The junction had 10 bases not matched to a gene; V was cut back by 5 bases and J by 3 bases. The CDR3 consists of 16 residues. From germline, CDR1 is SEHNR and CDR2 FQNEAQ (reference sequence).

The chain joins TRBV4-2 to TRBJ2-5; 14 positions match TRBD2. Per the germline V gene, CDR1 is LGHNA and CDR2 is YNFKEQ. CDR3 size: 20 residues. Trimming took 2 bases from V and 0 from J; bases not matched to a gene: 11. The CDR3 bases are TGTGCCAGCAGCCAATATTTCAGGACTAGCGGGGGGATGCACCAAGAGACCCAGTACTTC. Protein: CASSQYFRTSGGMHQETQYF.

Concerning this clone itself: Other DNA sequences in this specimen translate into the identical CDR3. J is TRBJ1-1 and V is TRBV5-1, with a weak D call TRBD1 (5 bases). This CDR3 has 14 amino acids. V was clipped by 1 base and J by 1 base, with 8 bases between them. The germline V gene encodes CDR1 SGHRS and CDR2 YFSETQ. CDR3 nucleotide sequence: TGCGCCAGCAGCTTGACTGGACAGAACACTGAAGCTTTCTTT. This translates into CASSLTGQNTEAFF.

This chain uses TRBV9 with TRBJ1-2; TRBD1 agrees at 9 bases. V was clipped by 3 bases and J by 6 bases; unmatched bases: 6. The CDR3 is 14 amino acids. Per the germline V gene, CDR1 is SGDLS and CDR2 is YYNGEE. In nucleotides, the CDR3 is TGTGCCAGCAGCGGCCGGGGACAGGGACATGGCTACACCTTC. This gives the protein CASSGRGQGHGYTF.

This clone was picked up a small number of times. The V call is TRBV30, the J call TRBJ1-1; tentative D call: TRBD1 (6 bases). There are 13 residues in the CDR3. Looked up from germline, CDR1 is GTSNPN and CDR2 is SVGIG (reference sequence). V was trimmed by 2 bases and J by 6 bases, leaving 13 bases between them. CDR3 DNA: TGTGCCTGGAGTAATGGACAGTGGGCTGAAGCTTTCTTT. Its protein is CAWSNGQWAEAFF.

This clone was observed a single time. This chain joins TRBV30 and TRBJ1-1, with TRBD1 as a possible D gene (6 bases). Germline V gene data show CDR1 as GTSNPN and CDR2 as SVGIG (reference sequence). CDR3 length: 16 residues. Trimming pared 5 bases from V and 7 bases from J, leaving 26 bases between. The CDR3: CAWLLAVGRGVNEAFF. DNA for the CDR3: TGTGCCTGGCTCCTCGCCGTGGGGAGGGGGGTTAATGAAGCTTTCTTT.

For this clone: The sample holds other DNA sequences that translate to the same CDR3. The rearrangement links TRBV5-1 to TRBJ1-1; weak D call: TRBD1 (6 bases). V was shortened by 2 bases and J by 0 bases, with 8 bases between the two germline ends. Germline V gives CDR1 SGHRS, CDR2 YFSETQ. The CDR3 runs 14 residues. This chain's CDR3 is CASSFSGVNTEAFF. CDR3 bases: TGCGCCAGCAGCTTCTCAGGGGTGAACACTGAAGCTTTCTTT. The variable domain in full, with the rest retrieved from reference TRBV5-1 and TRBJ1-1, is KAGVTQTPRYLIKTRGQQVTLSCSPISGHRSVSWYQQTPGQGLQFLFEYFSETQRNKGNFPGRFSGRQFSNSRSEMNVSTLELGDSALYLCASSFSGVNTEAFFGQGTRLTVV.

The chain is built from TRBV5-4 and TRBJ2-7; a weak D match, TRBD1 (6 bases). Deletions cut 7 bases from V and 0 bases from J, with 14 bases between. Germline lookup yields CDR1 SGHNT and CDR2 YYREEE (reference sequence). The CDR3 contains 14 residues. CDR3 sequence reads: CASRPDSASYEQYF. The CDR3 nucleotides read TGTGCCAGCCGTCCGGACAGCGCCTCCTACGAGCAGTACTTC.

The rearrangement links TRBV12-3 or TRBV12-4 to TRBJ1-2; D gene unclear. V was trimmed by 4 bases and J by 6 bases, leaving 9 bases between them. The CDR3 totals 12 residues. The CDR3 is CASSSGENGYTF. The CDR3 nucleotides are TGTGCCAGCAGTTCTGGAGAGAATGGCTACACCTTC.